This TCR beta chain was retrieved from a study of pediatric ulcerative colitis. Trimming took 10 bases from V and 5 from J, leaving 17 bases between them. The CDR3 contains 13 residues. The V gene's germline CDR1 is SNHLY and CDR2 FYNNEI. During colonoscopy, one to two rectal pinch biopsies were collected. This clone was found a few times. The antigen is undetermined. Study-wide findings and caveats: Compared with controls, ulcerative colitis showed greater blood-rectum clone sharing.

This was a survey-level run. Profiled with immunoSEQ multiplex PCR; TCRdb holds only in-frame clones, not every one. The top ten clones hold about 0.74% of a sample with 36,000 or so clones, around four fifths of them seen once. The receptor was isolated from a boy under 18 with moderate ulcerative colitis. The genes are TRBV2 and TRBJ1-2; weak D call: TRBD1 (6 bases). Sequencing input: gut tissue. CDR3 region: CANFRTEGYGYTF. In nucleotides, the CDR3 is TGTGCCAACTTCCGGACAGAAGGTTATGGCTACACCTTC.